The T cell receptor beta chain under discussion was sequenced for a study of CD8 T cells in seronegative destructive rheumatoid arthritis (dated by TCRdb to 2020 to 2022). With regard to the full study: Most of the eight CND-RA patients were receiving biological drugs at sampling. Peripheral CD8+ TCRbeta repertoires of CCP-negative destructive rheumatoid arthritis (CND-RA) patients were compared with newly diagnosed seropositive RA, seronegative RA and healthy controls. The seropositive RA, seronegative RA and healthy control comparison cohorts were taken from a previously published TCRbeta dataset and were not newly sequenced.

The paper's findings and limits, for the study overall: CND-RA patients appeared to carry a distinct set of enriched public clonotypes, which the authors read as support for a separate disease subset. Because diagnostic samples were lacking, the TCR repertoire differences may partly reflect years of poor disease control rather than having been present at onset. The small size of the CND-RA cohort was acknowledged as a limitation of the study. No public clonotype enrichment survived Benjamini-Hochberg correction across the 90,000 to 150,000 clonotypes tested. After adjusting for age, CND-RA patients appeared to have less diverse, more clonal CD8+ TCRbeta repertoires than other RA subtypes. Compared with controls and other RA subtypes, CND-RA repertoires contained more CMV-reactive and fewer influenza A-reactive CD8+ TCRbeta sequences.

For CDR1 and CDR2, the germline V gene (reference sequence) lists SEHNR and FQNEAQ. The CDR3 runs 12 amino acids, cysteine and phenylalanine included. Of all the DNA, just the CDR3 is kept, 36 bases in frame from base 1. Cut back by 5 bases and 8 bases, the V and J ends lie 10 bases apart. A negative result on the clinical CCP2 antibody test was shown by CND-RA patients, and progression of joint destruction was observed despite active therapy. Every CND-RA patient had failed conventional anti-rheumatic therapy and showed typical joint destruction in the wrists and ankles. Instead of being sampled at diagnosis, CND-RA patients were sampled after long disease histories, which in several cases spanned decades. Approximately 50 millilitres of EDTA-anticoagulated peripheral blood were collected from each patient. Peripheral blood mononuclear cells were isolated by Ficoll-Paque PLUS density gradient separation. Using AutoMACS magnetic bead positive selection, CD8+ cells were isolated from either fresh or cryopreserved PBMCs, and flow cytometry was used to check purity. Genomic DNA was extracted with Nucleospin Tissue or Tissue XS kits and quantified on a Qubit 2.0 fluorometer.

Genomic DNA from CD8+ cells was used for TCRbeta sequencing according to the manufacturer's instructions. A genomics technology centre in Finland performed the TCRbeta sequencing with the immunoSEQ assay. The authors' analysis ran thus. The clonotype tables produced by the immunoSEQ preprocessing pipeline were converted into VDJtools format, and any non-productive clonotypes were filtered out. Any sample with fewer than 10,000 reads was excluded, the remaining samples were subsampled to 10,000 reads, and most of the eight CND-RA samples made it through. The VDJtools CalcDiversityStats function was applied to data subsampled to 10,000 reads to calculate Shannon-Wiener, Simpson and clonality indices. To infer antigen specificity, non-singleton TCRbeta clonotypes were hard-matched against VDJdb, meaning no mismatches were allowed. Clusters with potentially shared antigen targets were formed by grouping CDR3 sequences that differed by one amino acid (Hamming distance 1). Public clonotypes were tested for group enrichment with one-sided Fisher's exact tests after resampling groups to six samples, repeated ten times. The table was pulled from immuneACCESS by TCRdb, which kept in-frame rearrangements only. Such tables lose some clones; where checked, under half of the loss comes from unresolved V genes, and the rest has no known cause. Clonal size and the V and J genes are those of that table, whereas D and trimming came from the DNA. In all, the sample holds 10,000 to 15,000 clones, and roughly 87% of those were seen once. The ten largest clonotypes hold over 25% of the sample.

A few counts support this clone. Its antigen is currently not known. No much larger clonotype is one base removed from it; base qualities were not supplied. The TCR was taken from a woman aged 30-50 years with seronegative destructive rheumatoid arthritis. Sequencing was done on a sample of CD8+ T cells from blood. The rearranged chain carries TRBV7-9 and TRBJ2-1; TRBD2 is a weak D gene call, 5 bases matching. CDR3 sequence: CASSTLEDEQFF. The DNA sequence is TGTGCCAGCAGCACACTAGAGGATGAGCAGTTCTTC.